This T cell receptor beta chain appears in the sequencing data of a study of blood T cell repertoires in COVID-19. Study-level background: Samples representing acute and convalescent COVID-19 were sourced from the United States, Italy and Spain.

Produced via immunoSEQ multiplex PCR; TCRdb's table is partial and in-frame only. There are about 150,000 clones in the sample; 88% occur only once, and more than 2% lies in the top ten. Looked up from germline, CDR1 is LGHDT and CDR2 is YNNKEL (reference sequence). There are 13 residues in the CDR3. Between the trimmed V and J ends, which lost 4 bases and 10 bases, there was a span of 16 bases. This chain links TRBV3-1 (or the pseudogene TRBV3-2) with TRBJ1-1; D gene unclear. The specimen sequenced was peripheral blood. This receptor was taken from a middle-aged man who had recovered from COVID-19. For the CDR3, the DNA is TGTGCCAGCAGCCCCCCTCCGGGGAGGGCAGCTTTCTTT. Translating it yields CASSPPPGRAAFF.